The T cell receptor beta chain under discussion was sequenced for a study of blood T cell repertoires in COVID-19. Study-level information: Material from acute and convalescent COVID-19 was sourced from the United States, Italy and Spain. The analysed material was cDNA or gDNA that came from T cells, B-cell-depleted T cells, or PBMCs.

Participants reported their clinical history, and cohort assignment relied on those reports. This CDR3 comprises 15 residues. The V gene lost 6 bases and the J gene lost 0 bases, with 15 bases spanning the gap. Germline V gene data show CDR1 as MNHEY and CDR2 as SVGAGI. Per the authors' pipeline: Nucleated cell counts were estimated from reference gene primer amplification. This table comes from immunoSEQ multiplex PCR, and its TCRdb copy is limited to in-frame clones, with some not included. V and J calls plus clone size are reproduced from that table; the DNA served to infer D and trimming. Here the sample spans some 350,000 clones, around 87% being singletons.

The sequencing input was PBMCs or T cells enriched from blood (not recorded which). The receptor's source is a woman in her 30s who had recovered from COVID-19. The chain has TRBV6-5 and TRBJ2-7; D is perhaps TRBD2 (5 bases). In nucleotides, the CDR3 is TGTGCCAGCAGCCCGGGATTTCAAGCCTCCTACGAGCAGTACTTC. It translates to CASSPGFQASYEQYF.